This T cell receptor (beta chain) was recovered during a study of T cell changes during pregnancy in multiple sclerosis. Profiling relied on immunoSEQ multiplex PCR, and the TCRdb table lists in-frame clones only, not all of them. The sample carries about 59,000 clones, under 95% recorded once. Unmatched junction bases numbered 2, after V lost 2 bases and J lost 3 bases. This CDR3 spans 14 amino acids. Looked up from germline, CDR1 is LNHDA and CDR2 is SQIVND (reference sequence). Here the sequenced sample was peripheral blood, taken in the second trimester of pregnancy. The receptor comes from a female donor with multiple sclerosis, enrolled in a pregnancy study. The V call is TRBV19, the J call TRBJ2-7; 9 bases agree with TRBD1. CDR3 region: CASSIRDRVYEQYF. CDR3 coding DNA: TGTGCCAGTAGTATACGGGACAGGGTCTACGAGCAGTACTTC.